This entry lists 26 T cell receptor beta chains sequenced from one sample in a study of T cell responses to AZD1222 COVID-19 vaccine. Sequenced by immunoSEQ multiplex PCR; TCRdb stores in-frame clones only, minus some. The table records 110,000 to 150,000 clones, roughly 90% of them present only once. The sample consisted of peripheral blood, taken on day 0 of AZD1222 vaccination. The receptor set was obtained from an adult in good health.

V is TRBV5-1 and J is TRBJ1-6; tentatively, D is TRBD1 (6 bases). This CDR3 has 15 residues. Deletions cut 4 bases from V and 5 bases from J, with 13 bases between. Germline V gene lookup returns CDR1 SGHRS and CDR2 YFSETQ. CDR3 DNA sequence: TGCGCCAGCAGCGGCAGGGGAATCGATAATTCACCCCTCCACTTT. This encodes CASSGRGIDNSPLHF.

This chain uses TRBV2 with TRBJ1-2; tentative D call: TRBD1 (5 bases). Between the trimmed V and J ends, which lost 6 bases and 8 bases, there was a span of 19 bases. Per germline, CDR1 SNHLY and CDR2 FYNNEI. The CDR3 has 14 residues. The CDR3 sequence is CASSVEMEGTGYTF. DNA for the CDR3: TGTGCCAGCAGCGTCGAGATGGAGGGGACGGGCTACACCTTC.

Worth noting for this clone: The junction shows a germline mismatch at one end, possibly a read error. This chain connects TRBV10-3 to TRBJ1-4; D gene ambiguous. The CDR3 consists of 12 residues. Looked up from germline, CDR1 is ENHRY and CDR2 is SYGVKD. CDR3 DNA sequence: TGTGCCATCAGTGACTCCGGACGGAGATCATCGTTT. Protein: CAISDSGRRSSF.

Here the CDR3 reads CASSQSMRSYEQYF. Here the CDR3 DNA reads TGCGCCAGCAGCCAAAGCATGCGGAGTTACGAGCAGTACTTC. The V gene is TRBV4-3, the J gene TRBJ2-7, with D unclear. Trimming shortened V by 2 bases and J by 4 bases, and 12 bases separated the two germline ends. In germline, CDR1 is LGHNA, CDR2 YSLEER. This CDR3 is 14 amino acids long.

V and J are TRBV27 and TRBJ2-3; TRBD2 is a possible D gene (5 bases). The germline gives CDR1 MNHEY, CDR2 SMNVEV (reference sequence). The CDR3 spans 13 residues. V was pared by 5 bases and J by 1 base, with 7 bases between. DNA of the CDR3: TGTGCCAGCAGTCCGCGGGGCACAGATACGCAGTATTTT. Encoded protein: CASSPRGTDTQYF.

The CDR3 nucleotides read TGTGCCAGCAGCTCGCCGACTAGCGGCCTCACAGATACGCAGTATTTT. The encoded protein is CASSSPTSGLTDTQYF. This chain links TRBV11-2 with TRBJ2-3; the match to TRBD2 covers 9 bases. V gave up 4 bases and J gave up 2 bases; unmatched junction bases: 7. Germline-derived CDR1 and CDR2 are SGHAT and FQNNGV. This CDR3 has 16 residues.

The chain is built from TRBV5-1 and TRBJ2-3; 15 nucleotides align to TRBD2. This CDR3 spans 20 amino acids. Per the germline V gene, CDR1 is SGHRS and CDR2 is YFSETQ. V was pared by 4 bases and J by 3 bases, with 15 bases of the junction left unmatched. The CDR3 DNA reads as TGCGCCAGCAGCCAAACCGGACTAGCGGGAGGGCCTTATCGAACAGATACGCAGTATTTT. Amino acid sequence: CASSQTGLAGGPYRTDTQYF.

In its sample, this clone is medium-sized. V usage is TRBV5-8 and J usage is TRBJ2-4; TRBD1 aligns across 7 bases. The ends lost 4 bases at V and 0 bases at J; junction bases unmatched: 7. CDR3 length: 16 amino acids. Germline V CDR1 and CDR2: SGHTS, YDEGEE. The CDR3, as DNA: TGTGCCAGCAGCCCGGGACAGACCTTAGCCAAAAACATTCAGTACTTC. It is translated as CASSPGQTLAKNIQYF. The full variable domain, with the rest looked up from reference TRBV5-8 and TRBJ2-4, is EAGVTQSPTHLIKTRGQQATLRCSPISGHTSVYWYQQALGLGLQFLLWYDEGEERNRGNFPPRFSGRQFPNYSSELNVNALELEDSALYLCASSPGQTLAKNIQYFGAGTRLSVL.

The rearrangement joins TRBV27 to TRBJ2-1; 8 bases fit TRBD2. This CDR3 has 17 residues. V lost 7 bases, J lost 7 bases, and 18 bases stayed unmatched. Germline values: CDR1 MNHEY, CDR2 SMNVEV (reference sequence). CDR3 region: CASTAPTLAGATNEQFF. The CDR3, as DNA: TGTGCCAGCACCGCCCCAACGCTAGCGGGTGCTACAAATGAGCAGTTCTTC.

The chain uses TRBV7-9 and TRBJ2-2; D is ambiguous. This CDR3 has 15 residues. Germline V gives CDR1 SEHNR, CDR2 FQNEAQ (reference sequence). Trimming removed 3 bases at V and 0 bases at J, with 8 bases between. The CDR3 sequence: CASSFTQTNTGELFF. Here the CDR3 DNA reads TGTGCCAGCAGCTTCACACAGACGAACACCGGGGAGCTGTTTTTT.

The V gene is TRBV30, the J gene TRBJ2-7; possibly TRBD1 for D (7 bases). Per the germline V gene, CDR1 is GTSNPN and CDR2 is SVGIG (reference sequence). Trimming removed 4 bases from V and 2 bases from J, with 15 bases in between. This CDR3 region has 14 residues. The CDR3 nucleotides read TGTGCCTGGACCGGAGGGGGCGTTACCTACGAGCAGTACTTC. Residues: CAWTGGGVTYEQYF.

The CDR3 bases are TGTGCCAGCAGTTGGACAGGATTCACAGATACGCAGTATTTT. Translating gives CASSWTGFTDTQYF. The chain joins TRBV2 to TRBJ2-3, with TRBD1 matching 7 bases. Trimming took 5 bases from V and 2 from J; bases not matched to a gene: 4. Germline V CDR1 and CDR2: SNHLY, FYNNEI. There are 14 residues in the CDR3.

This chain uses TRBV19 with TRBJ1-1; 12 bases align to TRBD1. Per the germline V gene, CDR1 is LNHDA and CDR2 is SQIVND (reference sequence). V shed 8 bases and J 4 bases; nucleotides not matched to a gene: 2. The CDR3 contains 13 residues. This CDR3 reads CASGGQGATEAFF. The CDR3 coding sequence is TGTGCCAGTGGGGGACAGGGGGCCACTGAAGCTTTCTTT.

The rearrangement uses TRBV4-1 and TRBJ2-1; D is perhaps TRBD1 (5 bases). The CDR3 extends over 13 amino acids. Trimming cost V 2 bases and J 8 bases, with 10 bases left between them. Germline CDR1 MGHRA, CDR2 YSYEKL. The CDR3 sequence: CASSQWQGDEQFF. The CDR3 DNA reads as TGCGCCAGCAGCCAATGGCAGGGCGATGAGCAGTTCTTC.

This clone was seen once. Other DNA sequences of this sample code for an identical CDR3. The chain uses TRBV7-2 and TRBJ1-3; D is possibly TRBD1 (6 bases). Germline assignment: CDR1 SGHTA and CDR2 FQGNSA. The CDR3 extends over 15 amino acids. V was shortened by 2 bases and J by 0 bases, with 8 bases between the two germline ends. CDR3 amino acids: CASSLIGGSGNTIYF. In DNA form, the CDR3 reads TGTGCCAGCAGCTTAATAGGGGGCTCTGGAAACACCATATATTTT. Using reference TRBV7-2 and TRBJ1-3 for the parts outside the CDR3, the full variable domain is GAGVSQSPSNKVTEKGKDVELRCDPISGHTALYWYRQSLGQGLEFLIYFQGNSAPDKSGLPSDRFSAERTGGSVSTLTIQRTQQEDSAVYLCASSLIGGSGNTIYFGEGSWLTVV.

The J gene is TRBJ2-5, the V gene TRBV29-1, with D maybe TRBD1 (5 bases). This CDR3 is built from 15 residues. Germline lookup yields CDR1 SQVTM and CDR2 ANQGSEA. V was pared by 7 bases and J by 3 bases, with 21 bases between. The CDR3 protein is CSGVKGMEPEETQYF. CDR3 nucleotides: TGCAGCGGGGTGAAGGGGATGGAGCCAGAAGAGACCCAGTACTTC.

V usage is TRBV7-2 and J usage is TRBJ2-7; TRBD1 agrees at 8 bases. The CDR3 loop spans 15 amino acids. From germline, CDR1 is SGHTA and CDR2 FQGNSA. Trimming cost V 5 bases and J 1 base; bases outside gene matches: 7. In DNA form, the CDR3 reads TGTGCCAGCAGCAGAGACAGGGGCGCTTCCTACGAGCAGTACTTC. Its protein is CASSRDRGASYEQYF.

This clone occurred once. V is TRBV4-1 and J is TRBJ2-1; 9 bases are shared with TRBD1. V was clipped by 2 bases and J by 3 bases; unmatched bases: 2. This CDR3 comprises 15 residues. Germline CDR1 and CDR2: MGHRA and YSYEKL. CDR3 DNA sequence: TGCGCCAGCAGCCAACCGGGACAGGGCTACAATGAGCAGTTCTTC. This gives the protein CASSQPGQGYNEQFF.

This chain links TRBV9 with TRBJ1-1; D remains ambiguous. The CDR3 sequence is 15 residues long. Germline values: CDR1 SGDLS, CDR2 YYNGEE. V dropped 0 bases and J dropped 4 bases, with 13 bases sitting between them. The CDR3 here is CASSVVIGVSTEAFF. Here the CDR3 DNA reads TGTGCCAGCAGCGTAGTCATCGGGGTGTCCACTGAAGCTTTCTTT.

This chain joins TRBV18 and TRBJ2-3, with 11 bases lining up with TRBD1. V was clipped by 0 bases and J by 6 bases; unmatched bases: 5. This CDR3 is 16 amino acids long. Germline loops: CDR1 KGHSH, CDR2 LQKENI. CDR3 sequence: CASSPPVGTGGDTQYF. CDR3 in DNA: TGTGCCAGCTCACCACCGGTGGGGACAGGGGGTGATACGCAGTATTTT.

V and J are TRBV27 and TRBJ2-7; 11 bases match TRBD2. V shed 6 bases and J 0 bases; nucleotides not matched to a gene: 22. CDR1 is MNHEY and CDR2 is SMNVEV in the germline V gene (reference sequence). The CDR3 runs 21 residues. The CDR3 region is CASSLWSLGTSGRGGSYEQYF. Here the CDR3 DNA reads TGTGCCAGCAGCCTTTGGTCATTGGGAACTAGCGGGAGAGGGGGCTCCTACGAGCAGTACTTC.

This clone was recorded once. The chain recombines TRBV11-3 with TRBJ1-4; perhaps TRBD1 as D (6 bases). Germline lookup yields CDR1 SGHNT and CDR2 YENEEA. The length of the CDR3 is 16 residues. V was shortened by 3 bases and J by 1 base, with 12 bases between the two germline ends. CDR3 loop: CASSFQQGGTNEKLFF. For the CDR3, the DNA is TGTGCCAGCAGCTTTCAACAGGGCGGAACTAATGAAAAACTGTTTTTT.

This CDR3 is CASSLVGLAEAFF. The CDR3 region has the DNA TGTGCCAGCAGTTTAGTAGGGCTAGCTGAAGCTTTCTTT. The chain links TRBV12-3 or TRBV12-4 to TRBJ1-1; D gene unclear. The CDR3 runs 13 residues. The germline V and J ends were trimmed by 1 base and 6 bases, with 9 bases remaining between them.

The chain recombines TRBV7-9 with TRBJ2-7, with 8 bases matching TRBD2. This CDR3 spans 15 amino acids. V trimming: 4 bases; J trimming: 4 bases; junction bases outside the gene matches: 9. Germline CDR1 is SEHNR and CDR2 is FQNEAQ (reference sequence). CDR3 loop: CASSSISGTLYEQYF. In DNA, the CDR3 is TGTGCCAGCAGCTCAATTAGCGGGACTCTTTACGAGCAGTACTTC.

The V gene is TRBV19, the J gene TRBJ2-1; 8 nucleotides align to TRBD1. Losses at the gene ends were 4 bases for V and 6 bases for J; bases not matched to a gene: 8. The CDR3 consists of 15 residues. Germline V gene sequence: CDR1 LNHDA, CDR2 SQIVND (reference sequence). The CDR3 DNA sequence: TGTGCCAGTAGTAGACAGGGGCAGGGGGGCAATGAGCAGTTCTTC. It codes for CASSRQGQGGNEQFF.

The CDR3 region is CASSLRSGGYTF. As DNA, the CDR3 is TGTGCCAGCAGCTTACGGTCAGGAGGCTACACCTTC. The chain has TRBV11-2 and TRBJ1-2; no clear D gene. Deletions cut 2 bases from V and 8 bases from J, with 9 bases between. CDR1 and CDR2 (germline): SGHAT, FQNNGV. This CDR3 contains 12 residues.